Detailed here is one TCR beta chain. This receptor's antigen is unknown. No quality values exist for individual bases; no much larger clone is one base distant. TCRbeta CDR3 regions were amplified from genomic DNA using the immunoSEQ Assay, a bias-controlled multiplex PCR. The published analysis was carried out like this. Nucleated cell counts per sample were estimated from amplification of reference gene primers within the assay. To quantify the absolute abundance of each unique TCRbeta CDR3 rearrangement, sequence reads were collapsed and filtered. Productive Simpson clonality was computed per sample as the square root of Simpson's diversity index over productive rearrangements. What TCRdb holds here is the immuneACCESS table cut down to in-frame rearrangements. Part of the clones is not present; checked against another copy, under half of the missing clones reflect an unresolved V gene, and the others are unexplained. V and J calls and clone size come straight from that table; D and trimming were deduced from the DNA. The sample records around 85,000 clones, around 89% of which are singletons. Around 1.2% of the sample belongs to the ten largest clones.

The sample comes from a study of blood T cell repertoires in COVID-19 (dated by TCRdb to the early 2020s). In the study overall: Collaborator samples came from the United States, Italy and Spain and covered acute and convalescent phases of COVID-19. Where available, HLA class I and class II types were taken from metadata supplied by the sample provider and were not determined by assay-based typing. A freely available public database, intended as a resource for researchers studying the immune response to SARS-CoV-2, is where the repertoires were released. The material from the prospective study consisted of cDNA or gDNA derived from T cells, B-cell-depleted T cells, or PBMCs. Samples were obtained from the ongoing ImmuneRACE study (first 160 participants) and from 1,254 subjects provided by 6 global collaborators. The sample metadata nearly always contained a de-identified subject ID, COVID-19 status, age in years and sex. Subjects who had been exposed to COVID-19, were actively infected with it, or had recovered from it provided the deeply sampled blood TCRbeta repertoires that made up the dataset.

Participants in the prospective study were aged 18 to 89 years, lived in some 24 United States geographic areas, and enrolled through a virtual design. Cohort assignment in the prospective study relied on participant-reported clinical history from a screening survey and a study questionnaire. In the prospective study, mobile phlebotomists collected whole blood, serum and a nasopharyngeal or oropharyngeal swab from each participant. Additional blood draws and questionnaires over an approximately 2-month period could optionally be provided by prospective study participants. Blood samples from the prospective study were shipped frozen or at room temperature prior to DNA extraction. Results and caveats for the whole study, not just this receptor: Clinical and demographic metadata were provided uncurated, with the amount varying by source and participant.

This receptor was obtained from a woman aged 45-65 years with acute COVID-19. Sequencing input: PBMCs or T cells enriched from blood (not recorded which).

Here is the DNA: TGTGCCTGGAGTGGTCCACAGGTGAACACTGAAGCTTTCTTT. Translated, it reads CAWSGPQVNTEAFF. The rearranged segments are TRBV30 and TRBJ1-1, with TRBD1 as a weak D call on 5 bases. As encoded in the germline V gene (reference sequence), CDR1 is GTSNPN while CDR2 is SVGIG. V loses 1 base of germline sequence and J loses 0 bases, and the interval between the two ends is 9 bases. From the cysteine through the phenylalanine, the CDR3 covers 14 amino acids. Left in the record is the CDR3 DNA by itself, 42 bases read in frame from the first base.